Each of the 22 T cell receptor beta chains below was sequenced from the same sample in a study of T cell responses to AZD1222 COVID-19 vaccine. Clones were sequenced by immunoSEQ multiplex PCR, and TCRdb holds only the in-frame ones, with some missing. This table has roughly 120,000 clones, approximately 88% appearing once. Sequenced here: peripheral blood, sampled on day 0 of AZD1222 vaccination. These receptors all stem from an adult in good health.

The CDR3 here is CASRGDRSSGNTIYF. Here the CDR3 DNA reads TGTGCCAGCAGGGGGGACAGGAGCTCTGGAAACACCATATATTTT. The V and J genes are TRBV2 and TRBJ1-3; TRBD1 matches 8 bases. With 6 bases clipped from V and 0 bases from J, the junction kept 4 bases outside the gene matches. The CDR3 is made up of 15 amino acids. CDR1 is SNHLY and CDR2 is FYNNEI in the germline V gene.

The chain has TRBV5-6 and TRBJ1-5, with D possibly being TRBD1 (6 bases). CDR1 and CDR2 from the germline V gene are SGHDT and YYEEEE. The CDR3 sequence is 13 residues long. Trimming stripped 2 bases from V and 4 bases from J, with 7 bases between. CDR3 amino acids: CASSFTGNQPQHF. DNA for the CDR3: TGTGCCAGCAGCTTCACAGGGAATCAGCCCCAGCATTTT.

This rearrangement joins TRBV20-1 to TRBJ1-6; D is uncertain. The germline V gene encodes CDR1 DFQATT and CDR2 SNEGSKA (reference sequence). The CDR3 contains 13 residues. V shed 3 bases and J shed 8 bases, with 11 bases lying between them. The CDR3 DNA sequence: TGCAGTGCTAGTTCGGGGATCCATTCACCCCTCCACTTT. Translating gives CSASSGIHSPLHF.

The chain couples TRBV7-9 to TRBJ1-2, with 7 bases identical to TRBD1. CDR3 length equals 15 residues. Germline V CDR1 and CDR2: SEHNR, FQNEAQ (reference sequence). V dropped 1 base and J dropped 5; count of bases not matched to a gene: 7. The CDR3 region has the DNA TGTGCCAGCAGCTTAGACCGGGACAGCTATTATGGCTACACCTTC. Its translation is CASSLDRDSYYGYTF. The variable domain in full, with the rest retrieved from reference TRBV7-9 and TRBJ1-2, is DTGVSQNPRHKITKRGQNVTFRCDPISEHNRLYWYRQTLGQGPEFLTYFQNEAQLEKSRLLSDRFSAERPKGSFSTLEIQRTEQGDSAMYLCASSLDRDSYYGYTFGSGTRLTVV.

The chain is built from TRBV10-3 and TRBJ2-1; D is possibly TRBD2 (5 bases). The germline CDR1 and CDR2 sequences are ENHRY and SYGVKD. The ends were cut back, 7 bases at V and 7 bases at J, with 17 bases in the middle. The length of the CDR3 is 14 residues. DNA of the CDR3: TGTGCCATCACCTCTAGCACGGACCTGAATGAGCAGTTCTTC. It codes for CAITSSTDLNEQFF.

The chain employs TRBV5-1 and TRBJ1-2, with 7 bases identical to TRBD1. Germline V lookup: CDR1 SGHRS, CDR2 YFSETQ. J lost 0 bases, V lost 4 bases, and 6 bases had no gene match. The CDR3 extends over 15 amino acids. The CDR3 DNA sequence: TGCGCCAGCAGCCCGGGACAGTCCGCTAACTATGGCTACACCTTC. Translating it yields CASSPGQSANYGYTF. The complete variable domain, with remaining parts taken from reference TRBV5-1 and TRBJ1-2, reads KAGVTQTPRYLIKTRGQQVTLSCSPISGHRSVSWYQQTPGQGLQFLFEYFSETQRNKGNFPGRFSGRQFSNSRSEMNVSTLELGDSALYLCASSPGQSANYGYTFGSGTRLTVV.

The chain recombines TRBV4-3 with TRBJ2-7; D unresolved. Germline CDR1 LGHNA, CDR2 YSLEER. V lost 2 bases and J 0 bases, leaving 8 bases between the germline ends. The CDR3 covers 14 residues. The CDR3 sequence: CASSQTPSSYEQYF. The CDR3 nucleotides are TGCGCCAGCAGCCAAACGCCGAGCTCCTACGAGCAGTACTTC.

This chain links TRBV28 with TRBJ1-5; no reliable D call. This CDR3 contains 13 residues. From germline, CDR1 is MDHEN and CDR2 SYDVKM. Trimming removed 6 bases at V and 3 bases at J, with 9 bases between. The CDR3 sequence: CASSVVHNQPQHF. The CDR3 bases are TGTGCCAGCAGCGTGGTCCACAATCAGCCCCAGCATTTT.

The genes are TRBV5-5 and TRBJ2-7, with D possibly TRBD1 on 6 matching bases. Germline V CDR1 and CDR2: SGHKS, YYEKEE (reference sequence). This CDR3 is built from 13 residues. Trimming left V 0 bases short and J 7 bases short, with 11 bases between. The CDR3 nucleotides are TGTGCCAGCAGCTTGGAACAGGGTAGGGAGCAGTACTTC. It is translated as CASSLEQGREQYF. The variable domain in full, completed from reference TRBV5-5 and TRBJ2-7, reads DAGVTQSPTHLIKTRGQQVTLRCSPISGHKSVSWYQQVLGQGPQFIFQYYEKEERGRGNFPDRFSARQFPNYSSELNVNALLLGDSALYLCASSLEQGREQYFGPGTRLTVT.

V usage is TRBV6-5 and J usage is TRBJ1-4; D perhaps matches TRBD1 (5 bases). This CDR3 is built from 12 residues. Germline V gene data show CDR1 as MNHEY and CDR2 as SVGAGI. V dropped 0 bases and J dropped 13 bases, with 9 bases sitting between them. CDR3 in DNA: TGTGCCAGCAGTTACTCTGGGGGTGGACTGTTTTTT. Translation gives CASSYSGGGLFF.

CDR3 bases: TGTGCCAGCAGTCCCAGGGTAAGCTCCTACGAGCAGTACTTC. This encodes CASSPRVSSYEQYF. The V call is TRBV6-5, the J call TRBJ2-7, with TRBD1 as a possible D gene (5 bases). The germline V gene has CDR1 MNHEY and CDR2 SVGAGI. The CDR3 loop spans 14 amino acids. V dropped 5 bases and J dropped 0 bases, with 11 bases sitting between them.

The chain has TRBV6-6 and TRBJ1-1; weak D call: TRBD1 (5 bases). V shed 4 bases and J shed 0 bases, with 9 bases lying between them. CDR3 length: 14 amino acids. Germline V CDR1 and CDR2: MNHNY, SVGAGI (reference sequence). The CDR3, as DNA: TGTGCCAGCAGTTTCAGGGAATTGAACACTGAAGCTTTCTTT. Translating gives CASSFRELNTEAFF.

The rearrangement uses TRBV2 and TRBJ1-1, with no clear D. The germline V gene encodes CDR1 SNHLY and CDR2 FYNNEI. Trimming took off 6 bases at V and 2 bases at J, with 19 bases between the two ends. The CDR3 loop spans 16 amino acids. CDR3: CASSPLWQKYNTEAFF. CDR3 nucleotide sequence: TGTGCCAGCAGCCCATTGTGGCAGAAATACAACACTGAAGCTTTCTTT.

The chain is built from TRBV18 and TRBJ1-1; the match to TRBD1 covers 9 bases. This CDR3 has 13 residues. Germline assignment: CDR1 KGHSH and CDR2 LQKENI. The junction had 7 bases not matched to a gene; V was cut back by 6 bases and J by 8 bases. In nucleotides, the CDR3 is TGTGCCAGCTCCAGGACAGGGGTTTCCGAAGCTTTCTTT. Residues: CASSRTGVSEAFF. Combining the CDR3 with reference TRBV18 and TRBJ1-1 gives the whole variable domain NAGVMQNPRHLVRRRGQEARLRCSPMKGHSHVYWYRQLPEEGLKFMVYLQKENIIDESGMPKERFSAEFPKEGPSILRIQQVVRGDSAAYFCASSRTGVSEAFFGQGTRLTVV.

This chain uses TRBV5-5 with TRBJ1-4, with D uncertain. The CDR3 has 12 residues. Trimming pared 6 bases from V and 7 bases from J, leaving 10 bases between. Germline CDR1 and CDR2: SGHKS and YYEKEE (reference sequence). CDR3 DNA: TGTGCCAGCAACCTAGTAGGTGAAAAACTGTTTTTT. Translating it yields CASNLVGEKLFF. Filled out from reference TRBV5-5 and TRBJ1-4, the complete variable domain reads DAGVTQSPTHLIKTRGQQVTLRCSPISGHKSVSWYQQVLGQGPQFIFQYYEKEERGRGNFPDRFSARQFPNYSSELNVNALLLGDSALYLCASNLVGEKLFFGSGTQLSVL.

This clone was seen just once. V is TRBV6-5 and J is TRBJ2-7; D tentatively reads TRBD1 or TRBD2 (6 bases each). CDR1 is MNHEY and CDR2 is SVGAGI in the germline V gene. CDR3 length equals 14 residues. This CDR3 is CAAKPGGPGDEQYF. The CDR3 DNA is TGTGCGGCAAAACCCGGGGGCCCGGGGGACGAGCAGTACTTC.

The chain has TRBV19 and TRBJ2-3, with D unresolved. Germline-derived CDR1 and CDR2 are LNHDA and SQIVND (reference sequence). V lost 5 bases and J 0 bases, leaving 3 bases between the germline ends. The CDR3 sequence is 12 residues long. Here the CDR3 reads CASSESTDTQYF. The CDR3 region has the DNA TGTGCCAGTAGTGAAAGCACAGATACGCAGTATTTT.

The genes are TRBV10-2 and TRBJ2-1; 13 bases map to TRBD2. J gave up 4 bases and V 6 bases, and 12 bases lay outside the gene matches. CDR1 and CDR2 (germline): WSHSY, SAAADI. The CDR3 totals 18 residues. In nucleotides, the CDR3 is TGCGCCAGCAGCGACCTTCCAGGACTAGCGGGGGCTTACAATGAGCAGTTCTTC. Its translation is CASSDLPGLAGAYNEQFF.

This chain connects TRBV19 to TRBJ1-5, with D tentatively TRBD1 (5 bases). CDR3 size: 16 residues. Deletions cut 0 bases from V and 0 bases from J, with 9 bases between. Germline CDR1 LNHDA, CDR2 SQIVND (reference sequence). CDR3 protein: CASSIERQYSNQPQHF. The CDR3 coding sequence is TGTGCCAGTAGTATAGAGCGACAGTATAGCAATCAGCCCCAGCATTTT.

The J gene is TRBJ1-1, the V gene TRBV18, with unresolved D. CDR1 and CDR2 (germline): KGHSH, LQKENI. Trimming left V 2 bases short and J 1 base short, with 11 bases between. This CDR3 contains 15 residues. CDR3 residues: CASSPGVLGNTEAFF. The CDR3 DNA reads TGTGCCAGCTCACCAGGTGTACTGGGGAACACTGAAGCTTTCTTT.

This clone occurred once. This chain connects TRBV7-3 to TRBJ2-2; D is possibly TRBD2 (5 bases). The germline CDR1 and CDR2 sequences are SGHTA and FQGTGA. This CDR3 has 15 residues. V was cut by 6 bases and J by 6 bases, with 17 bases left in between. CDR3 amino acids: CASRFSSGSAGELFF. As DNA, the CDR3 is TGTGCCAGCAGGTTTTCCAGCGGTTCTGCCGGGGAGCTGTTTTTT.

The chain carries TRBV4-1 and TRBJ1-5; D is unclear. Germline loops: CDR1 MGHRA, CDR2 YSYEKL. Between the trimmed V and J ends, which lost 1 base and 0 bases, there was a span of 7 bases. The CDR3 has 15 residues. In DNA, the CDR3 is TGCGCCAGCAGCCAAGCCCCCAGTAGCAATCAGCCCCAGCATTTT. It yields the protein CASSQAPSSNQPQHF.